The 30 T cell receptor beta chains below were found in one sample sequenced in a study of tumour-infiltrating T cells in Burkitt lymphoma. The protocol was immunoSEQ multiplex PCR, while the TCRdb copy is restricted to in-frame clones and leaves out a portion. The repertoire holds 300 to 350 clones, more than 10% seen once, with over 7.5% in the top ten. Sequencing was done on a sample of tumor tissue. These receptors all stem from a human donor with Burkitt lymphoma.

The chain combines TRBV18 with TRBJ2-1, with D perhaps being TRBD1 or TRBD2 (6 bases each). The germline V gene has CDR1 KGHSH and CDR2 LQKENI. This CDR3 region has 16 residues. V was pared by 2 bases and J by 5 bases, with 16 bases between. CDR3 amino acids: CASSPRSGGLNNEQFF. CDR3 DNA: TGTGCCAGCTCACCAAGGTCCGGGGGCCTGAACAATGAGCAGTTCTTC.

The J gene is TRBJ2-7, the V gene TRBV29-1, with a weak D call TRBD2 (7 bases). V lost 4 bases and J 0 bases, leaving 13 bases between the germline ends. Looked up from germline, CDR1 is SQVTM and CDR2 is ANQGSEA. This CDR3 has 14 residues. The CDR3 spells CSVGGGLSSYEQYF. The DNA of the CDR3 is TGCAGCGTTGGGGGGGGGCTGAGCTCCTACGAGCAGTACTTC.

This clone was seen a few times. This chain uses TRBV6-5 with TRBJ1-2, with 8 bases that match TRBD1. With V trimmed by 2 bases and J by 5 bases, 10 bases remained unmatched. The CDR3 loop spans 16 amino acids. Germline-derived CDR1 and CDR2 are MNHEY and SVGAGI. In DNA form, the CDR3 reads TGTGCCAGCAGTTACCACGGGACAGGCGATCTTTATGGCTACACCTTC. Translating gives CASSYHGTGDLYGYTF.

The V gene is TRBV7-6, the J gene TRBJ2-1; a possible D gene is TRBD1 (5 bases). The germline V and J ends were trimmed by 4 bases and 8 bases, with 15 bases remaining between them. Germline V CDR1 and CDR2: SGHVS, FNYEAQ. The CDR3 is 14 amino acids. Written as DNA, the CDR3 is TGTGCCAGCAGCTCACGTCAACAGGTCGATGAGCAGTTCTTC. It is translated as CASSSRQQVDEQFF.

The table lists this clone with a few counts. The rearrangement uses TRBV28 and TRBJ1-1; no clear D gene. The CDR3 length is 12 residues. The ends were cut back, 6 bases at V and 11 bases at J, with 16 bases in the middle. Per germline, CDR1 MDHEN and CDR2 SYDVKM. The CDR3 nucleotides are TGTGCCAGCAGGCCACGGAGGCGGAGGGCTTTCTTT. This translates into CASRPRRRRAFF.

This clone was seen only a few times. This chain uses TRBV14 with TRBJ1-6; D remains unclear. The CDR3 loop spans 12 amino acids. Trimming cost V 1 base and J 7 bases, with 2 bases left between them. CDR1 SGHDN and CDR2 FVKESK come from the germline V gene. CDR3 coding DNA: TGTGCCAGCAGCCAAGGAAATTCACCCCTCCACTTT. Translated: CASSQGNSPLHF.

This clone occurred a few times. This rearrangement joins TRBV9 to TRBJ2-3, with a possible D match to TRBD2 (6 bases). The V end was cut by 3 bases, the J end by 5 bases, with 16 bases between. The V gene's germline CDR1 is SGDLS and CDR2 YYNGEE. The CDR3 contains 15 residues. The CDR3 coding sequence is TGTGCCAGCAGCGATGGACCTAGGGAGGTAGATACGCAGTATTTT. This codes for CASSDGPREVDTQYF.

This clone was counted between two and nine times. The chain uses TRBV2 and TRBJ2-7; 8 bases agree with TRBD2. The CDR3 runs 13 residues. Germline loops: CDR1 SNHLY, CDR2 FYNNEI. After removal of 5 bases from V and 5 bases from J, the junction contained 5 bases not matched to a gene. In DNA form, the CDR3 reads TGTGCCAGCAGTAGAGGACTAGCCAACGAGCAGTACTTC. Translation gives CASSRGLANEQYF.

V is TRBV7-2 and J is TRBJ1-1, with D maybe TRBD1 (6 bases). CDR3 length equals 15 residues. The germline V gene encodes CDR1 SGHTA and CDR2 FQGNSA. The V and J ends lost 3 bases and 4 bases respectively, with 15 bases between them. The chain's CDR3 is CASSFQGGLGTEAFF. DNA of the CDR3: TGTGCCAGCAGCTTCCAAGGGGGTTTGGGCACTGAAGCTTTCTTT.

V gene TRBV7-9 combines with J gene TRBJ1-2; D gene uncertain. Germline CDR1 and CDR2: SEHNR and FQNEAQ (reference sequence). V was trimmed by 2 bases and J by 4 bases, leaving 11 bases between them. This CDR3 region has 14 residues. The CDR3 here is CASSLNEESYGYTF. In DNA, the CDR3 is TGTGCCAGCAGCTTAAACGAGGAAAGCTATGGCTACACCTTC. Looking up the rest from reference TRBV7-9 and TRBJ1-2 gives the full variable domain: DTGVSQNPRHKITKRGQNVTFRCDPISEHNRLYWYRQTLGQGPEFLTYFQNEAQLEKSRLLSDRFSAERPKGSFSTLEIQRTEQGDSAMYLCASSLNEESYGYTFGSGTRLTVV.

The V and J genes are TRBV19 and TRBJ1-2; TRBD1 matches at 8 bases. This CDR3 region has 14 residues. Germline V lookup: CDR1 LNHDA, CDR2 SQIVND (reference sequence). V was clipped by 5 bases and J by 0 bases; unmatched bases: 2. The CDR3 spells CASSATGANYGYTF. The CDR3 DNA is TGTGCCAGTAGTGCGACAGGGGCTAACTATGGCTACACCTTC.

The chain links TRBV2 to TRBJ1-1; TRBD1 might be the D (5 bases). The CDR3 extends over 14 amino acids. V lost 8 bases to trimming and J lost 1 base, with 14 bases between them. Germline V CDR1 and CDR2: SNHLY, FYNNEI. The CDR3 reads CASGPGRKNTEAFF. For the CDR3, the DNA is TGTGCCAGCGGCCCGGGACGGAAGAACACTGAAGCTTTCTTT. Supplemented by reference TRBV2 and TRBJ1-1, the full variable domain reads EPEVTQTPSHQVTQMGQEVILRCVPISNHLYFYWYRQILGQKVEFLVSFYNNEISEKSEIFDDQFSVERPDGSNFTLKIRSTKLEDSAMYFCASGPGRKNTEAFFGQGTRLTVV.

A few counts support this clone. The gene calls are TRBV29-1 and TRBJ1-2, with 7 bases lining up with TRBD1. This CDR3 is built from 11 residues. Germline loops: CDR1 SQVTM, CDR2 ANQGSEA. The V segment lost 5 bases and the J segment 6 bases; nucleotides outside the gene matches: 3. The CDR3 loop reads CSVFTGDGYTF. CDR3 nucleotide sequence: TGCAGCGTTTTTACAGGGGATGGCTACACCTTC.

This clone was picked up a small number of times. The chain has TRBV29-1 and TRBJ1-1; D remains unclear. V shed 4 bases and J shed 1 base, with 7 bases lying between them. Germline values: CDR1 SQVTM, CDR2 ANQGSEA. CDR3 length equals 12 residues. CDR3 nucleotides: TGCAGCGTTGGTCCAGGGAACACTGAAGCTTTCTTT. Translated, it gives CSVGPGNTEAFF.

This clone was seen more than once but under ten times. The CDR3 DNA reads as TGTGCCAGCAGTTCTCGGACTAGCGGGACTCAGTATTTT. Amino acids: CASSSRTSGTQYF. The chain uses TRBV28 and TRBJ2-3; 12 nucleotides match TRBD2. Germline lookup yields CDR1 MDHEN and CDR2 SYDVKM. The CDR3 is made up of 13 amino acids. V shed 4 bases and J 12 bases; nucleotides not matched to a gene: 5.

This clone was seen a handful of times. The V gene is TRBV6-1, the J gene TRBJ1-1; D is uncertain. Looked up from germline, CDR1 is MNHNS and CDR2 is SASEGT. Deletions cut 7 bases from V and 5 bases from J, with 11 bases between. The CDR3 has 12 residues. CDR3 in DNA: TGTGCCAGCACCTGGATGGGGACTGAAGCTTTCTTT. Amino acids: CASTWMGTEAFF.

The sample holds a few counts of this clone. The J gene is TRBJ2-3, the V gene TRBV14, with D unclear. Germline V gene sequence: CDR1 SGHDN, CDR2 FVKESK. CDR3 length: 16 residues. V was shortened by 0 bases and J by 4 bases, with 14 bases between the two germline ends. Here the CDR3 reads CASSQDSSGLADTQYF. CDR3 DNA: TGTGCCAGCAGCCAAGATAGTAGTGGCCTAGCAGATACGCAGTATTTT.

There are a few counts of this clone. The chain carries TRBV5-1 and TRBJ2-1; 11 bases match TRBD2. The V gene's germline CDR1 is SGHRS and CDR2 YFSETQ. V lost 0 bases to trimming and J lost 10 bases; unmatched junction nucleotides: 6. The CDR3 sequence is 15 residues long. The CDR3 region is CASSLVVAGGEEQFF. The CDR3 coding sequence is TGCGCCAGCAGCTTGGTAGTAGCGGGAGGGGAGGAGCAGTTCTTC.

This clone was seen more than once but under ten times. This chain joins TRBV4-2 and TRBJ1-1; D is perhaps TRBD1 (5 bases). CDR3 length: 16 residues. Germline V gene lookup returns CDR1 LGHNA and CDR2 YNFKEQ. V was shortened by 2 bases and J by 7 bases, with 20 bases between the two germline ends. This CDR3 is CASSQPTSPGLGEAFF. In DNA, the CDR3 is TGTGCCAGCAGCCAACCTACTAGTCCGGGGCTTGGTGAAGCTTTCTTT.

The table lists this clone with a few counts. V and J are TRBV25-1 and TRBJ2-1; 7 bases agree with TRBD1. Looked up from germline, CDR1 is MGHDK and CDR2 is SYGVNS. The CDR3 loop spans 16 amino acids. Losses at the gene ends were 0 bases for V and 5 bases for J; bases not matched to a gene: 7. The CDR3 sequence is CASSEYGTALDNEQFF. CDR3 sequence (DNA): TGTGCCAGCAGTGAATACGGGACAGCCTTAGACAATGAGCAGTTCTTC. Full variable domain (missing parts from reference TRBV25-1 and TRBJ2-1): EADIYQTPRYLVIGTGKKITLECSQTMGHDKMYWYQQDPGMELHLIHYSYGVNSTEKGDLSSESTVSRIRTEHFPLTLESARPSHTSQYLCASSEYGTALDNEQFFGPGTRLTVL.

CDR3 in amino acids: CASRKAFF. CDR3 coding DNA: TGTGCCAGCAGAAAAGCTTTCTTT. The chain is built from TRBV12-1 and TRBJ1-1. TRBV12-1 is flagged as a pseudogene. The CDR3 has 8 amino acids.

This clone was detected a few times. V usage is TRBV27 and J usage is TRBJ2-2; 8 nucleotides agree with TRBD2. V lost 8 bases, J lost 7 bases, and 9 bases stayed unmatched. In germline, CDR1 is MNHEY, CDR2 SMNVEV (reference sequence). CDR3 length: 14 residues. CDR3 in amino acids: CASSGGGAGGELFF. As DNA, the CDR3 is TGTGCCAGCTCGGGGGGGGGCGCCGGCGGGGAGCTGTTTTTT.

The chain couples TRBV4-2 to TRBJ1-1; D is unresolved. V shed 2 bases and J shed 7 bases, with 20 bases lying between them. Germline CDR1 is LGHNA and CDR2 is YNFKEQ. The CDR3 extends over 16 amino acids. CDR3 DNA: TGTGCCAGCAGCCAACCTACTAGTCCGGGGTTTGGTGAAGCTTTCTTT. It codes for CASSQPTSPGFGEAFF.

This clone was counted between two and nine times. This sequence joins TRBV28 and TRBJ2-3; 12 nucleotides align to TRBD2. CDR3 length equals 15 residues. Losses at the gene ends were 9 bases for V and 3 bases for J; bases not matched to a gene: 7. Germline CDR1 reads MDHEN; CDR2 reads SYDVKM. The DNA for the CDR3 is TGTGCCAGGGACTGGACTAGCGGGGTTACAGATACGCAGTATTTT. This gives the protein CARDWTSGVTDTQYF.

The rearrangement links TRBV2 to TRBJ1-2; TRBD1 matches at 8 bases. The J segment lost 2 bases and the V segment lost 4 bases, leaving 12 bases of the junction unmatched. The germline V gene encodes CDR1 SNHLY and CDR2 FYNNEI. This CDR3 is 17 amino acids long. The CDR3: CASSVGDRIVINYGYTF. The CDR3 bases are TGTGCCAGCAGTGTAGGGGACAGGATAGTCATCAACTATGGCTACACCTTC. The entire variable domain, with the rest obtained from reference TRBV2 and TRBJ1-2, is as follows: EPEVTQTPSHQVTQMGQEVILRCVPISNHLYFYWYRQILGQKVEFLVSFYNNEISEKSEIFDDQFSVERPDGSNFTLKIRSTKLEDSAMYFCASSVGDRIVINYGYTFGSGTRLTVV.

J is TRBJ1-5 and V is TRBV28; TRBD1 matches 8 bases. Germline trimming cut 6 bases from V and 9 bases from J; bases unmatched to any gene: 13. Germline lookup yields CDR1 MDHEN and CDR2 SYDVKM. The length of the CDR3 is 15 residues. The CDR3 protein is CASRRDRTHHWPQHF. In DNA, the CDR3 is TGTGCCAGCAGAAGGGACAGGACCCACCATTGGCCCCAGCATTTT.

This clone was seen more than once but under ten times. The genes are TRBV13 and TRBJ1-2; TRBD1 matches 9 bases. This CDR3 has 13 amino acids. Germline values: CDR1 PRHDT, CDR2 FYEKMQ (reference sequence). J gave up 8 bases and V 5 bases, and 6 bases lay outside the gene matches. The CDR3 region is CASSPGQGRGYTF. The CDR3 nucleotides are TGTGCCAGCAGCCCCGGACAGGGGAGAGGCTACACCTTC.

The chain carries TRBV4-1 and TRBJ1-2; a possible D gene is TRBD1 (6 bases). Trimming left V 4 bases short and J 4 bases short, with 16 bases between. Germline CDR1 MGHRA, CDR2 YSYEKL. The CDR3 has 15 residues. The CDR3 loop reads CASSPPGQGIYGYTF. CDR3 bases: TGCGCCAGCAGCCCGCCGGGGCAGGGGATCTATGGCTACACCTTC.

This clone was seen only once. The J gene is TRBJ2-7, the V gene TRBV28; TRBD2 aligns across 7 bases. The V and J ends lost 7 bases and 3 bases, in that order; junction bases with no gene match: 6. Per the germline V gene, CDR1 is MDHEN and CDR2 is SYDVKM. The CDR3 totals 13 residues. CDR3 DNA sequence: TGTGCCAGCATTCCGCGGGGGTTCTACGAGCAGTACTTC. Its translation: CASIPRGFYEQYF. The full variable domain, its missing parts supplied by reference TRBV28 and TRBJ2-7, is DVKVTQSSRYLVKRTGEKVFLECVQDMDHENMFWYRQDPGLGLRLIYFSYDVKMKEKGDIPEGYSVSREKKERFSLILESASTNQTSMYLCASIPRGFYEQYFGPGTRLTVT.

The chain links TRBV4-3 to TRBJ2-2; either TRBD1 or TRBD2 may supply D (5 bases each). The CDR3 contains 17 residues. Trimming removed 0 bases at V and 1 base at J, with 12 bases between. Germline V gene data show CDR1 as LGHNA and CDR2 as YSLEER. CDR3: CASSQDKGTGNTGELFF. CDR3 nucleotide sequence: TGCGCCAGCAGCCAAGACAAGGGGACGGGGAACACCGGGGAGCTGTTTTTT.